This T cell receptor beta chain comes out of a study of cytomegalovirus exposure and HLA in healthy donors. Primers: 60 Vbeta forward and 13 Jbeta reverse. Profiled with immunoSEQ multiplex PCR; TCRdb holds only in-frame clones, not every one. The sample shows roughly 150,000 clones, about 64% of them seen only once. Regarding the study as a whole: Based on reports, TCR beta sequences accurately predicted HLA-A and HLA-B alleles for most subjects. HLA restriction was apparent for most CMV-associated TCR beta chains in a later analysis. Specific recognition of CMV antigens was confirmed in vitro for three chains (all CMV-associated).

This clone was counted between two and nine times. Its antigen remains unknown. There are 12 residues in the CDR3. CDR1 and CDR2 (germline): SNHLY, FYNNEI. V lost 6 bases to trimming and J lost 6 bases, with 8 bases between them. Sequencing used PBMCs. The rearrangement joins TRBV2 to TRBJ2-2; D uncertain. This receptor was taken from a woman aged 25 to 45 in good health and CMV-seropositive. CDR3 sequence: CASSKSSGELFF. The CDR3 nucleotides are TGTGCCAGCAGCAAAAGCTCCGGGGAGCTGTTTTTT.